These T cell receptor beta chains were read from a single sample in a study of CD8 T cells in Susac syndrome. TCRdb used MiXCR to reprocess the immunoSEQ multiplex PCR reads, holding one entry per CDR3 protein. Of about 250,000 distinct CDR3 sequences in the sample, just over 90% were seen once. The sample comprised CD4+ T cells from PBMCs. All receptors come from a human donor with multiple sclerosis. Each CDR3 is given with its conserved first and last residue.

j_gene | v_gene | CDR3aa
TRBJ1-1 | TRBV19 | CASTRGQKSEAFF
TRBJ1-2 | TRBV5-1 | CASSLEGANYGYTF
TRBJ2-3 | TRBV19 | CASRQAGGPGADTQYF
TRBJ2-7 | TRBV7-3 | CASSHPPGTGPSEQYF
TRBJ1-1 | TRBV3-1 | CASSQRRDPPEAFF
TRBJ2-5 | TRBV19 | CASSPERRETQYF
TRBJ2-5 | TRBV24-1 | CATSDNRGHGETQYF
TRBJ2-7 | TRBV5-1 | CASSLDPGRDEQYF
TRBJ2-5 | TRBV4-1 | CASSQDGGARGETQYF
TRBJ1-2 | TRBV6-1 | CASSPGQVFYGYTF
TRBJ1-1 | TRBV5-6 | CASSLLGSLNTEAFF
TRBJ1-1 | TRBV9 | CASSAQAFNTEAFF
TRBJ2-1 | TRBV5-8 | CASSLAGGIWNEQFF
TRBJ1-5 | TRBV27 | CASSLLGGAGQPQHF
TRBJ2-5 | TRBV19 | CASKKSGAGETQYF
TRBJ2-1 | TRBV4-2 | CASSQDPGLAVNNEQFF
TRBJ1-2 | TRBV7-3 | CASSPEPGNRGYTF
TRBJ1-6 | TRBV6-6 | CASSYSRAANSPLHF
TRBJ2-5 | TRBV24-1 | CATSDGATSVKETQYF
TRBJ2-3 | TRBV4-2 | CASSQVGLAVTDTQYF
TRBJ2-5 | TRBV30 | CAWSVRRGRGETQYF
TRBJ2-1 | TRBV7-3 | CASSRDRVGGEQFF
TRBJ1-4 | TRBV10-3 | CAIRGQGVGEKLFF
TRBJ2-1 | TRBV7-2 | CASTVGTSAYNEQFF
TRBJ2-7 | TRBV30 | CAWSQGQGATGEQYF
TRBJ2-4 | TRBV20-1 | CSASELAGDIQYF
TRBJ1-1 | TRBV12-3/TRBV12-4 | CASSRAGLAEAFF
TRBJ2-3 | TRBV7-9 | CASSHAGDTQYF
TRBJ1-1 | TRBV29-1 | CSATLGPDTEAFF
TRBJ1-2 | TRBV27 | CASRSGPPKYGYTF
TRBJ1-2 | TRBV30 | CAWSPGSYGYTF
TRBJ1-1 | TRBV7-2 | CASSLGGGRNTEAFF
TRBJ2-3 | TRBV20-1 | CSARGSGDTQYF
TRBJ1-4 | TRBV5-4 | CASSRGRGNEKLFF
TRBJ2-7 | TRBV29-1 | CSVGERTSAYEQYF
TRBJ2-5 | TRBV27 | CASSWGGTASETQYF
TRBJ1-3 | TRBV20-1 | CSASLGGAGNTIYF
TRBJ1-2 | TRBV5-1 | CASSLAGQGNSGYTF
TRBJ2-7 | TRBV20-1 | CSSFSPWGGGAGYEQYF
TRBJ1-1 | TRBV5-1 | CASSPDRRKAFF
TRBJ1-2 | TRBV7-9 | CASSLAIETGFGNGYTF
TRBJ2-3 | TRBV24-1 | CATSDLLSDTQYF
TRBJ2-5 | TRBV10-3 | CAISVGGALETQYF
TRBJ1-5 | TRBV28 | CASSLPQGDQPQHF
TRBJ2-3 | TRBV12-5 | CASGFGPTSTDTQYF
TRBJ2-3 | TRBV3-1 | CASSQGLGIYTDTQYF
TRBJ2-1 | TRBV7-9 | CASSLLATTYNEQFF
TRBJ2-5 | TRBV18 | CASSLQGRSRETQYF
TRBJ1-1 | TRBV3-1 | CASSQVGRGTEAFF
TRBJ2-1 | TRBV10-3 | CATEMGNEQFF
TRBJ2-5 | TRBV5-1 | CASSLSGSGRETQYF
TRBJ2-5 | TRBV28 | CASNALNQETQYF
TRBJ2-7 | TRBV3-1 | CASSLETGQGPYEQYF
TRBJ2-1 | TRBV7-2 | CASSSGLANNEQFF
TRBJ2-7 | TRBV12-3/TRBV12-4 | CASRSTASGTYEQYF
TRBJ1-1 | TRBV2 | CASSTDRGETEAFF
TRBJ1-5 | TRBV7-8 | CASSPHPLQPNQPQHF
TRBJ2-3 | TRBV7-9 | CASSFLSAGTDTQYF
TRBJ1-1 | TRBV7-8 | CASSSGQGSNTEAFF